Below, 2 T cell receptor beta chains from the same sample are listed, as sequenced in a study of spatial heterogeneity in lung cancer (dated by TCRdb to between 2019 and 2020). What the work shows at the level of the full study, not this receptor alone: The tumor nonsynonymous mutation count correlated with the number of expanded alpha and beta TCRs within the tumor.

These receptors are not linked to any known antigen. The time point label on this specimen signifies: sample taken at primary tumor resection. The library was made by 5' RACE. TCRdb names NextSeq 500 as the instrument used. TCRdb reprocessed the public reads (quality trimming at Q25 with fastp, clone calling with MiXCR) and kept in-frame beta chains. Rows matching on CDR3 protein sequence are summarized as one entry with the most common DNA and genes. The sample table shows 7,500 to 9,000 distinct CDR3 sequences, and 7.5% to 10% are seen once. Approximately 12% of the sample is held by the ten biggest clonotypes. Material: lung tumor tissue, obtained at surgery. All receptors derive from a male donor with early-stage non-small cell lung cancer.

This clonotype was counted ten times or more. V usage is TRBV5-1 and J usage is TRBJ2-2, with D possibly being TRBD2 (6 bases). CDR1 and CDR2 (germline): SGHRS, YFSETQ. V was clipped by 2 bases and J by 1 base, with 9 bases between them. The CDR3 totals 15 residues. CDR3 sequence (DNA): TGCGCCAGCAGCTTCGGGGGTTTGAACACCGGGGAGCTGTTTTTT. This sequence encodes CASSFGGLNTGELFF.

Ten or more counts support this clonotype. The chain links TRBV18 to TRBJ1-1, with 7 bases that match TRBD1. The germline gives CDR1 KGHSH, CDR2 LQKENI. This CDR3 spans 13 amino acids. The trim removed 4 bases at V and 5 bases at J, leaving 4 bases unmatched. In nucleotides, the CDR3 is TGTGCCAGCTCACGACAACAGGGGACTGAAGCTTTCTTT. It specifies CASSRQQGTEAFF.